This T cell receptor beta chain stems from a study of blood T cells in healthy people across ages. The use of a sample-barcoded 5' primer and a J-beta primer mix characterized a second PCR of about 6 to 12 cycles. TCRdb re-called the 5' RACE reads with MiXCR, one entry per CDR3 protein. In the table there are approximately 800,000 distinct CDR3 sequences, 62% of which are singletons. Germline V lookup: CDR1 MNHNY, CDR2 SVGAGI (reference sequence). With V trimmed by 6 bases and J by 4 bases, 4 bases remained unmatched. CDR3 size: 13 residues. Specimen: blood. The clonotype comes from a man aged 30 to 39 in good health. The rearrangement uses TRBV6-6 and TRBJ2-3; 7 nucleotides match TRBD1. For the CDR3, the DNA is TGTGCCAGCAGCAAGGACAGGCCAGATACGCAGTATTTT. Translated: CASSKDRPDTQYF.